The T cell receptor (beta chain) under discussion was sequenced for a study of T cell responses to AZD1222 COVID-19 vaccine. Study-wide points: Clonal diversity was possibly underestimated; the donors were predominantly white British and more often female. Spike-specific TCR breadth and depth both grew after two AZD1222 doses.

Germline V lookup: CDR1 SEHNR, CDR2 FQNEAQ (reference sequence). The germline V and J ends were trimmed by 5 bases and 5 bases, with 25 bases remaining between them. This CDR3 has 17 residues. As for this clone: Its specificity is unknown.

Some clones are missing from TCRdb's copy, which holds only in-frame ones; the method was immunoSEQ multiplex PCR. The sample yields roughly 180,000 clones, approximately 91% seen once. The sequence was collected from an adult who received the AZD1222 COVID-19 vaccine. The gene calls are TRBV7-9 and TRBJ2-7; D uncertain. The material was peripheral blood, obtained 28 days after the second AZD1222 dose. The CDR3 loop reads CASSPSRRLTSTHEQYF. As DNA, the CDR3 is TGTGCCAGCAGCCCTAGTCGTAGACTGACCTCTACCCACGAGCAGTACTTC.